This is a list of T cell receptor beta chains from one sample in a study of T cells in localized non-small cell lung cancer. Assay used: immunoSEQ multiplex PCR; TCRdb lists only in-frame clones, some missing. The table records around 35,000 clones, 80% to 95% of them present only once. The specimen comprised peripheral blood mononuclear cells, sampled before any cancer treatment. Every receptor here comes from an older female donor with stage II lung adenocarcinoma. Each CDR3 is given with its conserved first and last residue. D genes are given only for firm matches. Clone size is not always given. Where it is, it says once, few, many or a class for expanded clones.

j_gene: TRBJ1-1
d_gene: TRBD1
v_gene: TRBV27
abundance: -
len: 15
CDR3nt: TGTGCCAGCAAATTTGGGGCAGGGGGTGGCACTGAAGCTTTCTTT
CDR3aa: CASKFGAGGGTEAFF

j_gene: TRBJ2-2
d_gene: TRBD2
v_gene: TRBV6-6
abundance: -
len: 16
CDR3nt: TGTGCCAGCAGTTACATGGGCGGGGGGAACACCGGGGAGCTGTTTTTT
CDR3aa: CASSYMGGGNTGELFF

j_gene: TRBJ1-6
d_gene: TRBD1
v_gene: TRBV7-2
abundance: -
len: 17
CDR3nt: TGTGCCAGCAGCTTAGGGCCGGACAGGAGAAAAGGATCACCCCTCCACTTT
CDR3aa: CASSLGPDRRKGSPLHF

j_gene: TRBJ1-5
d_gene: -
v_gene: TRBV6-1
abundance: few
len: 15
CDR3nt: TGTGCCAGCAGTGCCTTACAAAGGGGGAATCAGCCCCAGCATTTT
CDR3aa: CASSALQRGNQPQHF

j_gene: TRBJ1-4
d_gene: -
v_gene: TRBV2
abundance: -
len: 15
CDR3nt: TGTGCCAGCAGTGAAGTTCAGGGCCATTATGAAAAACTGTTTTTT
CDR3aa: CASSEVQGHYEKLFF

j_gene: TRBJ1-2
d_gene: TRBD1
v_gene: TRBV18
abundance: -
len: 15
CDR3nt: TGTGCCAGCTCACCACCGACAGGGACCTCCTATGGCTACACCTTC
CDR3aa: CASSPPTGTSYGYTF

j_gene: TRBJ1-2
d_gene: -
v_gene: TRBV14
abundance: -
len: 14
CDR3nt: TGTGCCAGCAGCCCGACCATCGCCAACTATGGCTACACCTTC
CDR3aa: CASSPTIANYGYTF

j_gene: TRBJ1-6
d_gene: TRBD1
v_gene: TRBV7-6
abundance: -
len: 14
CDR3nt: TGTGCCAGCAGCAACGTCGGGACAGCGGCACCCCTCCACTTT
CDR3aa: CASSNVGTAAPLHF

j_gene: TRBJ2-4
d_gene: -
v_gene: TRBV5-4
abundance: -
len: 16
CDR3nt: TGTGCCAGCAGCCGGGACAACTCATTAGCCAAAAACATTCAGTACTTC
CDR3aa: CASSRDNSLAKNIQYF

j_gene: TRBJ1-5
d_gene: TRBD1
v_gene: TRBV6-1
abundance: -
len: 17
CDR3nt: TGTGCCAGCAGTGGTACCTTCGGACAGGGTGGCAATCAGCCCCAGCATTTT
CDR3aa: CASSGTFGQGGNQPQHF

j_gene: TRBJ2-7
d_gene: -
v_gene: TRBV11-3
abundance: -
len: 14
CDR3nt: TGTGCCAGCAGCTCGGGGGCAGCGTCCTACGAGCAGTACTTC
CDR3aa: CASSSGAASYEQYF

j_gene: TRBJ1-3
d_gene: -
v_gene: TRBV9
abundance: -
len: 15
CDR3nt: TGTGCCAGCAGCGTTGGGGGGGTCCAAGGAAACACCATATATTTT
CDR3aa: CASSVGGVQGNTIYF

j_gene: TRBJ2-4
d_gene: -
v_gene: TRBV30
abundance: -
len: 13
CDR3nt: TGTGCCTGGAGTGCTGAGGACAGAAACATTCAGTACTTC
CDR3aa: CAWSAEDRNIQYF

j_gene: TRBJ1-5
d_gene: -
v_gene: TRBV2
abundance: few
len: 12
CDR3nt: TGTGCCAGCAGTTCCGACAGGAGCTCCCAGCATTTT
CDR3aa: CASSSDRSSQHF

j_gene: TRBJ2-5
d_gene: -
v_gene: TRBV2
abundance: -
len: 12
CDR3nt: TGTGCCGGCGGGGTCCCATTAGAGACCCAGTACTTC
CDR3aa: CAGGVPLETQYF

j_gene: TRBJ2-1
d_gene: TRBD1
v_gene: TRBV11-3
abundance: -
len: 13
CDR3nt: TGTGCCAGCAGCTTGACAGGGTGGGATGAGCAGTTCTTC
CDR3aa: CASSLTGWDEQFF

j_gene: TRBJ2-1
d_gene: TRBD2
v_gene: TRBV11-2
abundance: -
len: 20
CDR3nt: TGTGCCAGCAGCTTAGATGGTAGAGGGTTCGCAGCGGGAGGAGGTAATGAGCAGTTCTTC
CDR3aa: CASSLDGRGFAAGGGNEQFF

j_gene: TRBJ1-1
d_gene: TRBD1
v_gene: TRBV9
abundance: once
len: 15
CDR3nt: TGTGCCAGCAGCACCGCCGGGACAGGGAACACTGAAGCTTTCTTT
CDR3aa: CASSTAGTGNTEAFF

j_gene: TRBJ2-2
d_gene: -
v_gene: TRBV30
abundance: -
len: 14
CDR3nt: TGTGCCTGGAGTGTGGAGGTTAAAACCGGGGAGCTGTTTTTT
CDR3aa: CAWSVEVKTGELFF

j_gene: TRBJ2-7
d_gene: TRBD1
v_gene: TRBV18
abundance: -
len: 15
CDR3nt: TGTGCCAGCTCCGAGACCCGGGACAGGAGCTACGAGCAGTACTTC
CDR3aa: CASSETRDRSYEQYF

j_gene: TRBJ1-5
d_gene: TRBD1
v_gene: TRBV5-8
abundance: -
len: 15
CDR3nt: TGTGCCAGCAGCTTAGGACAGGGGGCACGGCAGCCCCAGCATTTT
CDR3aa: CASSLGQGARQPQHF

j_gene: TRBJ1-3
d_gene: TRBD1
v_gene: TRBV5-1
abundance: -
len: 14
CDR3nt: TGCGCCAGCACCGCGACAGGGGGCACGGACACCATATATTTT
CDR3aa: CASTATGGTDTIYF

j_gene: TRBJ2-2
d_gene: TRBD1
v_gene: TRBV13
abundance: -
len: 16
CDR3nt: TGTGCCAGCAGCCTAGGGACAGTAACCTACACCGGGGAGCTGTTTTTT
CDR3aa: CASSLGTVTYTGELFF

j_gene: TRBJ1-6
d_gene: -
v_gene: TRBV29-1
abundance: -
len: 15
CDR3nt: TGCAGCGTGAGGGCCTCAAGTCAGCATAATTCACCCCTCCACTTT
CDR3aa: CSVRASSQHNSPLHF

j_gene: TRBJ1-2
d_gene: -
v_gene: TRBV6-5
abundance: -
len: 15
CDR3nt: TGTGCCAGCAGTACACAGGGTATCGGTAACTATGGCTACACCTTC
CDR3aa: CASSTQGIGNYGYTF

j_gene: TRBJ1-1
d_gene: -
v_gene: TRBV5-5
abundance: few
len: 13
CDR3nt: TGTGCCAGCAGCCACAGGGAGGACACTGAAGCTTTCTTT
CDR3aa: CASSHREDTEAFF

j_gene: TRBJ2-3
d_gene: TRBD1
v_gene: TRBV6-1
abundance: once
len: 13
CDR3nt: TGTGCCAGCAGGGGACAGGGCACAGATACGCAGTATTTT
CDR3aa: CASRGQGTDTQYF

j_gene: TRBJ1-4
d_gene: TRBD1
v_gene: TRBV2
abundance: -
len: 13
CDR3nt: TGTGCCAGCACCGGGACAGGGGACCAAAAACTGTTTTTT
CDR3aa: CASTGTGDQKLFF

j_gene: TRBJ2-5
d_gene: -
v_gene: TRBV5-1
abundance: once
len: 15
CDR3nt: TGCGCCAGCAGCTTACGGACAGCTACGGTAGAGACCCAGTACTTC
CDR3aa: CASSLRTATVETQYF

j_gene: TRBJ2-7
d_gene: -
v_gene: TRBV7-2
abundance: -
len: 15
CDR3nt: TGTGCCAGCAGCCGGTCGGCAGGGTCCTCCTACGAGCAGTACTTC
CDR3aa: CASSRSAGSSYEQYF

j_gene: TRBJ2-7
d_gene: -
v_gene: TRBV27
abundance: -
len: 13
CDR3nt: TGTGCCAGCAGGGGAGGACTGTCCTACGAGCAGTACTTC
CDR3aa: CASRGGLSYEQYF

j_gene: TRBJ2-3
d_gene: TRBD2
v_gene: TRBV11-2
abundance: once
len: 13
CDR3nt: TGTGCCAGCAGCGAAGTAGCGGGAGGGAAGCAGTATTTT
CDR3aa: CASSEVAGGKQYF

j_gene: TRBJ1-2
d_gene: TRBD1
v_gene: TRBV5-6
abundance: few
len: 14
CDR3nt: TGTGCCAGCAGTCAGACAGGGAAGAACTATGGCTACACCTTC
CDR3aa: CASSQTGKNYGYTF

j_gene: TRBJ2-1
d_gene: -
v_gene: TRBV5-1
abundance: -
len: 15
CDR3nt: TGCGCCAGCAGCTCGGGTCACAACTCCTACAATGAGCAGTTCTTC
CDR3aa: CASSSGHNSYNEQFF

j_gene: TRBJ1-6
d_gene: -
v_gene: TRBV5-1
abundance: few
len: 13
CDR3nt: TGCGCCAGCAGCTTGGAGGGGCCGTCACCCCTCCACTTT
CDR3aa: CASSLEGPSPLHF

j_gene: TRBJ2-2
d_gene: TRBD1
v_gene: TRBV9
abundance: -
len: 15
CDR3nt: TGTGCCAGCAGCGCCTTGACAGGGAGCACCGGGGAGCTGTTTTTT
CDR3aa: CASSALTGSTGELFF

j_gene: TRBJ1-5
d_gene: TRBD1
v_gene: TRBV7-8
abundance: -
len: 17
CDR3nt: TGTGCCAGCAGCCTTACTGACAGGGGCGTTAGCAATCAGCCCCAGCATTTT
CDR3aa: CASSLTDRGVSNQPQHF

j_gene: TRBJ2-3
d_gene: TRBD2
v_gene: TRBV19
abundance: -
len: 15
CDR3nt: TGTGCCAGCCTGGGGTCCCGTAGCGGGCAAGATACGCAGTATTTT
CDR3aa: CASLGSRSGQDTQYF

j_gene: TRBJ2-1
d_gene: -
v_gene: TRBV7-9
abundance: -
len: 16
CDR3nt: TGTGCCAGCAGCTTAGCGCAGGGTGGGGTGCGCAATGAGCAGTTCTTC
CDR3aa: CASSLAQGGVRNEQFF

j_gene: TRBJ2-5
d_gene: TRBD2
v_gene: TRBV7-9
abundance: -
len: 17
CDR3nt: TGTGCCAGCAGCTCCACCGGACTAGCGGGAGTTATGGAGACCCAGTACTTC
CDR3aa: CASSSTGLAGVMETQYF

j_gene: TRBJ2-3
d_gene: -
v_gene: TRBV15
abundance: -
len: 16
CDR3nt: TGTGCCACCAGCAGAGGAGCTGGCCCAAGCACAGATACGCAGTATTTT
CDR3aa: CATSRGAGPSTDTQYF

j_gene: TRBJ2-1
d_gene: -
v_gene: TRBV5-1
abundance: -
len: 14
CDR3nt: TGCGCCAGCAGCTTGGGACAGCGAGACAATGAGCAGTTCTTC
CDR3aa: CASSLGQRDNEQFF

j_gene: TRBJ1-6
d_gene: -
v_gene: TRBV27
abundance: few
len: 15
CDR3nt: TGTGCCAGCAGTCTGGGACCGGGAAATAATTCACCCCTCCACTTT
CDR3aa: CASSLGPGNNSPLHF

j_gene: TRBJ1-6
d_gene: TRBD1
v_gene: TRBV7-2
abundance: -
len: 15
CDR3nt: TGTGCCAGCAGCTACCCGACAGGGGGCAAGGTTGCCCTCCACTTT
CDR3aa: CASSYPTGGKVALHF

j_gene: TRBJ1-1
d_gene: TRBD1
v_gene: TRBV19
abundance: -
len: 14
CDR3nt: TGTGCCAGTAGTGTAGACAGGGTCTGGGGTGAAGCTTTCTTT
CDR3aa: CASSVDRVWGEAFF

j_gene: TRBJ2-7
d_gene: TRBD2
v_gene: TRBV27
abundance: -
len: 15
CDR3nt: TGTGCCAGCAGTTCTAGCGGGGGGGCAATCTACGAGCAGTACTTC
CDR3aa: CASSSSGGAIYEQYF

j_gene: TRBJ1-1
d_gene: TRBD1
v_gene: TRBV28
abundance: few
len: 14
CDR3nt: TGTGCCAGCAGCGGGGCCGGGACAGGGGTACGGGCTTTCTTT
CDR3aa: CASSGAGTGVRAFF

j_gene: TRBJ1-2
d_gene: TRBD1
v_gene: TRBV4-2
abundance: -
len: 18
CDR3nt: TGTGCCAGCAGCCAAATAGCGGGACCGGGACAGGGGCCCTATGGCTACACCTTC
CDR3aa: CASSQIAGPGQGPYGYTF

j_gene: TRBJ2-4
d_gene: TRBD1
v_gene: TRBV28
abundance: -
len: 15
CDR3nt: TGTGCCAGCAGTATCGGGGACAGAACAGCGAACATTCAGTACTTC
CDR3aa: CASSIGDRTANIQYF

j_gene: TRBJ2-7
d_gene: -
v_gene: TRBV28
abundance: -
len: 12
CDR3nt: TGTGCCAGCAGTTTAAAAGGGTACGAGCAGTACTTC
CDR3aa: CASSLKGYEQYF